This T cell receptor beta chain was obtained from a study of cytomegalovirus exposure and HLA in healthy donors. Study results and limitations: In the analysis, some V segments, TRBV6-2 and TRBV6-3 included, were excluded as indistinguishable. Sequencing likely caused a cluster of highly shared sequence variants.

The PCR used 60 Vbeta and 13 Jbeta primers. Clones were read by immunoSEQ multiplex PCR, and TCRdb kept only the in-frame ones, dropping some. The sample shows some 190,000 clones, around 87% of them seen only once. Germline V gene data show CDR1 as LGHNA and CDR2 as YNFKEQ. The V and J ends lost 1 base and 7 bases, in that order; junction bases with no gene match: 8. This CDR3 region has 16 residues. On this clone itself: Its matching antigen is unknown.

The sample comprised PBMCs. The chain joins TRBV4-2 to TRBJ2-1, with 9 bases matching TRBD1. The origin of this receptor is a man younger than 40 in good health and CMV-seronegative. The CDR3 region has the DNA TGTGCCAGCAGCCAAGCACAGGGGGCGGCAATTAATGAGCAGTTCTTC. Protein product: CASSQAQGAAINEQFF.